Presented here are 9 T cell receptor beta chains from one specimen sequenced in a study of T cell responses to AZD1222 COVID-19 vaccine. The method was immunoSEQ multiplex PCR; TCRdb's version includes in-frame clones alone and lacks a portion of them. The sample has over 70,000 clones, 70% to 80% seen once; the top ten hold roughly a quarter. The sequencing here drew on peripheral blood, taken 28 days after the second dose of the MenACWY control vaccine. Receptors originate from an adult who received the MenACWY meningococcal vaccine as a control.

The CDR3 loop reads CASSLWDEQYF. As DNA, the CDR3 is TGTGCCAGCAGTTTATGGGACGAGCAGTACTTC. This chain connects TRBV28 to TRBJ2-7; no firm D call. Germline values: CDR1 MDHEN, CDR2 SYDVKM. Trimming pared 0 bases from V and 5 bases from J, leaving 2 bases between. The CDR3 runs 11 residues.

This clone was seen once. The chain links TRBV7-8 to TRBJ2-3; 7 bases are a match to TRBD2. The V segment lost 1 base and the J segment 6 bases; nucleotides outside the gene matches: 7. Germline values: CDR1 SGHVS, CDR2 FQNEAQ. The CDR3 totals 15 residues. The CDR3 region has the DNA TGTGCCAGCAGCTTAGGACTAGCCACGGGCGATACGCAGTATTTT. Translation: CASSLGLATGDTQYF.

The V and J genes are TRBV28 and TRBJ2-1; 8 positions match TRBD1. The CDR3 consists of 12 residues. The V gene's germline CDR1 is MDHEN and CDR2 SYDVKM. V lost 4 bases to trimming and J lost 12 bases; unmatched junction nucleotides: 5. The CDR3: CASSSRTGRQFF. CDR3 coding DNA: TGTGCCAGCAGTTCAAGGACAGGGCGGCAGTTCTTC.

Here the CDR3 DNA reads TGTGCCAGCAGCAGGACCGAAAATCAGGAGACCCAGTACTTC. Translating it yields CASSRTENQETQYF. The V gene is TRBV2, the J gene TRBJ2-5, with no clear D. CDR1 and CDR2 (germline): SNHLY, FYNNEI. V was clipped by 6 bases and J by 5 bases, with 16 bases between them. The CDR3 is made up of 14 amino acids.

This chain connects TRBV18 to TRBJ1-4; D is unclear. Germline loops: CDR1 KGHSH, CDR2 LQKENI. The V end was cut by 5 bases, the J end by 0 bases, with 13 bases between. This CDR3 region has 16 residues. CDR3 nucleotide sequence: TGTGCCAGCTCAGCGCGAGTTGGAGCAACTAATGAAAAACTGTTTTTT. Translated, it gives CASSARVGATNEKLFF.

The chain joins TRBV6-5 to TRBJ1-1; perhaps TRBD1 as D (5 bases). The CDR3 covers 12 residues. The germline V gene has CDR1 MNHEY and CDR2 SVGAGI. V was clipped by 7 bases and J by 6 bases, with 12 bases between them. CDR3: CASMSRGAEAFF. The CDR3, as DNA: TGTGCCAGCATGTCTAGAGGGGCTGAAGCTTTCTTT.

This clone has only one observation. One end of the junction is discordant with germline, which a read error may explain. The chain couples TRBV29-1 to TRBJ1-1; 11 positions match TRBD1. Germline CDR1 is SQVTM and CDR2 is ANQGSEA. This CDR3 spans 12 amino acids. CDR3 residues: CSVDRGRTKAFF. The CDR3 nucleotides are TGCAGCGTGGACAGGGGGCGCACTAAAGCTTTCTTT.

This clone was recorded only once. The J gene is TRBJ1-2, the V gene TRBV13, with D perhaps TRBD1 (5 bases). Per germline, CDR1 PRHDT and CDR2 FYEKMQ (reference sequence). The ends were cut back, 1 base at V and 8 bases at J, with 11 bases in the middle. CDR3 length: 13 amino acids. The CDR3 region has the DNA TGTGCCAGCAGCTTAGCAGGGATGCAGGGCTACACCTTC. Amino acids: CASSLAGMQGYTF.

V usage is TRBV11-1 and J usage is TRBJ2-7; 7 nucleotides agree with TRBD1. The CDR3 is made up of 14 amino acids. Germline trimming cut 3 bases from V and 6 bases from J; bases unmatched to any gene: 8. Germline CDR1 and CDR2: SGHAT and FQDESV (reference sequence). As DNA, the CDR3 is TGTGCCAGCAGCTTGGCAGGGGGTTTGAGCGAGCAGTACTTC. Its translation is CASSLAGGLSEQYF.